This T cell receptor (beta chain) was obtained from a study of T cell responses to AZD1222 COVID-19 vaccine. Study-level points and caveats: Repertoires were sampled only after the peak T cell response.

Some clones are missing from TCRdb's copy, which holds only in-frame ones; the method was immunoSEQ multiplex PCR. The sample has 130,000 or so clones; 90% to 95% are singletons. There are 16 residues in the CDR3. Trimming cost V 5 bases and J 3 bases; bases outside gene matches: 10. CDR1 and CDR2 (germline): SGHVS, FQNEAQ. On this clone itself: Its antigen remains unknown.

Sequenced here: peripheral blood, sampled on day 0 of AZD1222 vaccination. This chain uses TRBV7-8 with TRBJ1-5; 7 nucleotides match TRBD1. This clonotype was sampled from an adult in good health. CDR3 coding DNA: TGTGCCAGCAGCCGCACCCGGACAGGCAACAATCAGCCCCAGCATTTT. This sequence encodes CASSRTRTGNNQPQHF.